The T cell receptor beta chain described here comes from a study of CD8 T cells in Susac syndrome. Per germline, CDR1 KGHSH and CDR2 LQKENI. Trimming removed 0 bases at V and 1 base at J, with 6 bases between. This CDR3 region has 14 residues. The RNA, about 0.5 to 1 ug, was put through reverse transcription using random hexamers. MiXCR was run by TCRdb on the immunoSEQ multiplex PCR reads, yielding one entry per CDR3 protein. This table holds 130,000 to 150,000 distinct CDR3 sequences, about 94% found once. The origin of this receptor is a human donor with Susac syndrome. The gene calls are TRBV18 and TRBJ2-5; no clear D gene. What was sequenced was CD4+ T cells from PBMCs. CDR3 DNA sequence: TGTGCCAGCTCACCACCGGCAGCCCAAGAGACCCAGTACTTC. Its protein product is CASSPPAAQETQYF.